A single sample is the source of the 15 T cell receptor beta chains below, sequenced in a study of T-cell reconstitution after alpha-beta-depleted transplantation in children. General study results and limits: Reportedly, only several hundred clones from non-depleted graft cells drove alpha-beta T-cell counts at about two months.

Unique molecular identifiers were used to barcode this TCRbeta library. TCRdb used MiXCR to reprocess the PCR reads, holding one entry per CDR3 protein. The sample has about 32,000 distinct CDR3 sequences, less than 8.5% seen once. For these receptors, no antigen is known. Sequencing used peripheral blood, obtained 60 days after TCRalphabeta/CD19-depleted stem cell transplant. The receptors were sampled from a child younger than two who had a stem cell transplant for acute myeloid leukemia, so the T cells may come from the graft donor.

This clonotype was found many times. V and J are TRBV5-5 and TRBJ2-7; D gene ambiguous. V gave up 3 bases and J gave up 3 bases, with 7 bases separating them. Per the germline V gene, CDR1 is SGHKS and CDR2 is YYEKEE (reference sequence). The CDR3 extends over 12 amino acids. Written as DNA, the CDR3 is TGTGCCAGCAGCTACGGCAGCTACGAGCAGTACTTC. This encodes CASSYGSYEQYF.

This clonotype appeared many times. This rearrangement joins TRBV6-6 to TRBJ2-1; 8 bases align to TRBD1. Germline V CDR1 and CDR2: MNHNY, SVGAGI (reference sequence). The junction had 5 bases not matched to a gene; V was cut back by 4 bases and J by 9 bases. This CDR3 is 13 amino acids long. CDR3 residues: CASSFQGAGEQFF. The DNA for the CDR3 is TGTGCCAGCAGTTTCCAGGGGGCCGGTGAGCAGTTCTTC.

This clonotype was counted at least ten times. The chain joins TRBV28 to TRBJ2-5; no reliable D call. The V end was cut by 3 bases, the J end by 2 bases, with 7 bases between. CDR1 and CDR2 (germline): MDHEN, SYDVKM. This CDR3 contains 13 residues. CDR3 sequence reads: CASSFKEQETQYF. The CDR3 DNA reads as TGTGCCAGCAGTTTTAAAGAACAAGAGACCCAGTACTTC.

This clonotype showed up many times. The rearrangement joins TRBV20-1 to TRBJ2-7; 13 bases align to TRBD2. This CDR3 is 14 amino acids long. The V and J ends lost 6 bases and 5 bases, in that order; junction bases with no gene match: 7. Germline V CDR1 and CDR2: DFQATT, SNEGSKA (reference sequence). In nucleotides, the CDR3 is TGCAGTGCGTCGACTAGCGGGAGGACCAACGAGCAGTACTTC. This gives the protein CSASTSGRTNEQYF.

This clonotype was seen at least ten times. This chain uses TRBV7-8 with TRBJ2-5; TRBD2 agrees at 8 bases. V trimming: 3 bases; J trimming: 2 bases; junction bases outside the gene matches: 5. The CDR3 length is 15 residues. CDR1 is SGHVS, CDR2 FQNEAQ, per germline. The DNA of the CDR3 is TGTGCCAGCAGCTTTAGCGGGACACCTCAAGAGACCCAGTACTTC. Translation: CASSFSGTPQETQYF.

This clonotype came up a few times. The genes are TRBV19 and TRBJ2-7, with D possibly being TRBD2 (5 bases). The CDR3 covers 14 residues. Germline loops: CDR1 LNHDA, CDR2 SQIVND (reference sequence). V lost 3 bases to trimming and J lost 3 bases, with 12 bases between them. CDR3 residues: CASSMGEFGYEQYF. The CDR3 bases are TGTGCCAGTAGTATGGGAGAATTCGGCTACGAGCAGTACTTC.

This clonotype was seen repeatedly, ten times or more. The V gene is TRBV7-9, the J gene TRBJ1-1; D not resolved. V lost 5 bases and J lost 7, with 17 bases in between. Germline-derived CDR1 and CDR2 are SEHNR and FQNEAQ (reference sequence). The CDR3 runs 14 residues. Written as DNA, the CDR3 is TGTGCCAGCAGCCCTCCCCGCCAGGTAGTTGAAGCTTTCTTT. It is translated as CASSPPRQVVEAFF.

This clonotype has ten or more counts. The chain couples TRBV12-3 or TRBV12-4 to TRBJ1-1; D is unresolved. Trimming removed 3 bases from V and 6 bases from J, with 14 bases in between. This CDR3 comprises 14 residues. CDR3 sequence reads: CASSFTDQPPEAFF. The CDR3 region has the DNA TGTGCCAGCAGTTTTACTGATCAACCCCCTGAAGCTTTCTTT.

This clonotype was seen at least ten times. The rearrangement links TRBV12-5 to TRBJ2-1, with D perhaps matching TRBD2 (5 bases). The CDR3 is 15 amino acids. In germline, CDR1 is LGHNT, CDR2 FRNRAP. V gave up 0 bases and J gave up 4 bases, with 10 bases separating them. The CDR3: CASGLVTPGYNEQFF. The CDR3 nucleotides are TGTGCTAGTGGTTTGGTAACCCCGGGGTACAATGAGCAGTTCTTC.

This clonotype was recorded at least ten times. V usage is TRBV6-1 and J usage is TRBJ2-2; maybe TRBD1 (6 bases). V lost 5 bases, J lost 2 bases, and 12 bases lay in between. The CDR3 contains 15 residues. The germline V gene encodes CDR1 MNHNS and CDR2 SASEGT. The CDR3 is CASSQRDTNTGELFF. In DNA form, the CDR3 reads TGTGCCAGCAGTCAACGGGACACCAACACCGGGGAGCTGTTTTTT.

Ten or more counts support this clonotype. The chain uses TRBV7-8 and TRBJ2-3, with D unclear. Germline CDR1 and CDR2: SGHVS and FQNEAQ. The CDR3 totals 12 residues. Deletions cut 5 bases from V and 6 bases from J, with 9 bases between. CDR3 sequence: CASSPKRDTQYF. CDR3 sequence (DNA): TGTGCCAGCAGCCCAAAAAGGGATACGCAGTATTTT.

This clonotype occurred many times. The chain is built from TRBV12-3 or TRBV12-4 and TRBJ2-2; D possibly corresponds to TRBD2 (5 bases). With 7 bases removed from V and 5 bases from J, the gap between germline ends came to 8 bases. This CDR3 contains 12 residues. The CDR3 nucleotides read TGTGCCAGCACCGAGGGAACCGGGGAGCTGTTTTTT. Residues: CASTEGTGELFF.

The chain combines TRBV30 with TRBJ2-1; 9 nucleotides align to TRBD2. Unmatched junction bases numbered 8, after V lost 1 base and J lost 7 bases. Germline V gene data show CDR1 as GTSNPN and CDR2 as SVGIG (reference sequence). The CDR3 totals 15 residues. The CDR3 protein is CAWSARAGGLNEQFF. CDR3 bases: TGTGCCTGGAGTGCCCGGGCGGGAGGGCTTAATGAGCAGTTCTTC.

This clonotype was seen repeatedly, ten times or more. The chain joins TRBV27 to TRBJ2-3; 10 bases fit TRBD1. V lost 3 bases to trimming and J lost 2 bases; unmatched junction nucleotides: 8. The CDR3 length is 17 residues. Germline V CDR1 and CDR2: MNHEY, SMNVEV (reference sequence). The CDR3 DNA is TGTGCCAGCAGTTTCCGCGGGACAGGGGCCTCCACAGATACGCAGTATTTT. Its translation is CASSFRGTGASTDTQYF.

This clonotype was detected ten times or more. The chain is built from TRBV2 and TRBJ2-7; TRBD1 or TRBD2 may be the D gene (6 bases each). The ends were cut back, 8 bases at V and 5 bases at J, with 13 bases in the middle. The CDR3 has 12 amino acids. The V gene's germline CDR1 is SNHLY and CDR2 FYNNEI. The CDR3, as DNA: TGTGCCAGCTTACGGGGGCGCGACGAGCAGTACTTC. Its protein is CASLRGRDEQYF. Combining the CDR3 with reference TRBV2 and TRBJ2-7 gives the whole variable domain EPEVTQTPSHQVTQMGQEVILRCVPISNHLYFYWYRQILGQKVEFLVSFYNNEISEKSEIFDDQFSVERPDGSNFTLKIRSTKLEDSAMYFCASLRGRDEQYFGPGTRLTVT.